Given below is one T cell receptor (beta chain) in context. The antigen is undetermined. Healthy HIV-negative adults without recent acute infections or vaccinations served as donors. CD4+ cells underwent separation, giving CD45RA+ naive and CD45RA-negative memory subsets. The sample originates from a study of shared clonotypes between healthy human individuals. General study findings and limits: The study's rarefaction showed incomplete sorted-subset sequencing despite large depth.

Authors' processing steps: Filtering of immunoSEQ junctional sequences could not match full-length read filtering. Sequencing used immunoSEQ multiplex PCR; TCRdb keeps in-frame clones, though not all of them. V and J calls and clone size are as listed in that table; D and trimming were resolved from the DNA. This sample has over a million clones; around 76% occur once, and the top ten carry roughly 1.4%. V lost 1 base, J lost 6 bases, and 5 bases lay in between. The CDR3 runs to 12 residues. CDR1 SGHRS and CDR2 YFSETQ come from the germline V gene. Sequences were obtained from memory CD4+ T cells sorted from blood. Sample subset: CD45RA-negative fraction. V gene TRBV5-1 combines with J gene TRBJ2-1; D remains ambiguous. The TCR sequence derives from a young man in good health. The CDR3 is CASSLPSNEQFF. The DNA of the CDR3 is TGCGCCAGCAGCTTGCCGAGCAATGAGCAGTTCTTC.